These 25 T cell receptor beta chains were sequenced from one sample in a study of T cell clonality in common variable immunodeficiency. Whole-study results and caveats: Common variable immunodeficiency TCR beta sequences reportedly had fewer deletions and N-nucleotide insertions.

The data were produced by immunoSEQ multiplex PCR, yet TCRdb's version contains in-frame clones alone and is incomplete. Listed here are over 30,000 clones without any singletons, the top ten holding 6.1%. No antigen is known for these receptors. Sequencing was performed on peripheral blood mononuclear cells. These receptors were collected from a human donor with common variable immunodeficiency.

The chain's CDR3 is CASRRGHAGGQPQHF. CDR3 bases read: TGTGCCAGCAGAAGAGGACACGCGGGGGGTCAGCCC. This rearrangement joins TRBV2 to TRBJ1-5; possibly TRBD1 for D (5 bases). Read sequence stops 3 residues before the CDR3 end, and the germline J gene provides the missing end. V was trimmed by 6 bases and J by 6 bases, leaving 18 bases between them. This CDR3 region has 15 residues. Germline V gives CDR1 SNHLY, CDR2 FYNNEI.

This clone has only a few counts. The sequenced CDR3 bases are TGTGCCAGCAGCTTCGACAGACCAGTATATGGC. Its protein is CASSFDRPVYG. The full CDR3 sequence reads CASSFDRPVYGYTF. The rearrangement joins TRBV7-9 to TRBJ1-2; D may be TRBD1 (5 bases). The CDR3 extends 3 residues past the end of the read, so its final part is completed from the germline J gene. Germline-derived CDR1 and CDR2 are SEHNR and FQNEAQ (reference sequence). Trimming took 3 bases from V and 5 from J, leaving 13 bases between them. The CDR3 loop spans 14 amino acids. Combining the CDR3 with reference TRBV7-9 and TRBJ1-2 gives the whole variable domain DTGVSQNPRHKITKRGQNVTFRCDPISEHNRLYWYRQTLGQGPEFLTYFQNEAQLEKSRLLSDRFSAERPKGSFSTLEIQRTEQGDSAMYLCASSFDRPVYGYTFGSGTRLTVV.

This clone has just a few counts. The sequenced CDR3 bases are TGTGCCTGGAGCTCCGACAGGGTCTTGACGAAGCAGCCC. It codes for CAWSSDRVLTKQP. The whole CDR3 sequence is CAWSSDRVLTKQPQHF. This chain joins TRBV30 and TRBJ1-5; 7 positions match TRBD1. The read ends 3 residues early relative to the CDR3; the germline J gene fills the gap. Looked up from germline, CDR1 is GTSNPN and CDR2 is SVGIG (reference sequence). With V trimmed by 3 bases and J by 7 bases, 15 bases remained unmatched. This CDR3 contains 16 residues.

This clone came up a few times. Read coverage stops 3 residues before the CDR3 terminus; the germline J gene supplies the remainder. V gene TRBV2 combines with J gene TRBJ1-1; 7 nucleotides agree with TRBD1. Losses at the gene ends were 6 bases for V and 1 base for J; bases not matched to a gene: 2. Looked up from germline, CDR1 is SNHLY and CDR2 is FYNNEI. CDR3 length: 13 residues. CDR3 DNA (partial): TGTGCCAGCAGCCGGGACAGGAACACTGAA. It specifies CASSRDRNTE. The CDR3 as a whole reads CASSRDRNTEAFF. Full variable domain (remainder filled in from reference TRBV2 and TRBJ1-1): EPEVTQTPSHQVTQMGQEVILRCVPISNHLYFYWYRQILGQKVEFLVSFYNNEISEKSEIFDDQFSVERPDGSNFTLKIRSTKLEDSAMYFCASSRDRNTEAFFGQGTRLTVV.

This clone was seen ten or more times. The read falls 3 residues short of the CDR3 end, and the missing part is taken from the germline J gene. The chain has TRBV20-1 and TRBJ2-2; D possibly corresponds to TRBD2 (5 bases). CDR3 length equals 14 residues. CDR1 is DFQATT and CDR2 is SNEGSKA in the germline V gene (reference sequence). V lost 6 bases and J 6 bases, leaving 17 bases between the germline ends. CDR3 DNA, as far as it was read: TGCAGTGCCGGGGAGTTCGGAAAGGCCGGGGAG. This codes for CSAGEFGKAGE. In full, the CDR3 reads CSAGEFGKAGELFF.

This clone occurred a few times. One junction end does not reproduce the germline sequence, and a read error may be involved. The read gets to within 3 residues of the CDR3 end, and the germline J gene fills in the rest. The chain carries TRBV19 and TRBJ1-5; D not certain. This CDR3 spans 17 amino acids. Germline CDR1 LNHDA, CDR2 SQIVND (reference sequence). CDR3 residues: CASRSGSSGGSKQPQHF. The sequenced CDR3 bases are TGTGCCAGTAGGTCGGGGAGTTCGGGTGGAAGCAAGCAGCCC.

Ten or more counts support this clone. The CDR3 end is not reached by the read, which stops 3 residues before it; the germline J gene fills it in. This chain links TRBV2 with TRBJ1-1; a possible D gene is TRBD1 (6 bases). CDR1 is SNHLY, CDR2 FYNNEI, per germline. The V end was cut by 6 bases, the J end by 1 base, with 12 bases between. The length of the CDR3 is 14 residues. The CDR3 DNA, read in part, is TGTGCCAGCAGGGCCAGGGGAACGAACACTGAA. Its protein product is CASRARGTNTE. The whole CDR3 sequence is CASRARGTNTEAFF.

In this sample, this clone turned up many times. The DNA ends 3 residues before the CDR3 does, and the rest of the CDR3 is filled in from the germline J gene. The chain has TRBV5-4 and TRBJ2-7; weak D call: TRBD1 (5 bases). V was clipped by 1 base and J by 4 bases, with 15 bases between them. Germline lookup yields CDR1 SGHNT and CDR2 YYREEE (reference sequence). This CDR3 is built from 15 residues. The DNA read from the CDR3 is TGTGCCAGCAGCTTGCTCGGACACGAGGTTTACGAG. Protein product: CASSLLGHEVYE. The CDR3 reads in full as CASSLLGHEVYEQYF.

As concerns this clone: The read ends 3 residues before the CDR3 terminus; that terminus is restored from the germline J gene. This chain uses TRBV7-3 with TRBJ2-2, with 7 bases that match TRBD2. Germline CDR1 reads SGHTA; CDR2 reads FQGTGA. V shed 5 bases, J shed 1 base, and the junction held 7 bases outside the gene matches. This CDR3 has 16 residues. The CDR3 sequence: CASSALAAENTGELFF. The part of the CDR3 DNA that was read is TGTGCCAGCAGCGCTCTAGCGGCCGAGAACACCGGGGAG.

For this clone: With a much larger clone just one base away, this may be a read error. The observed sequence ends 3 residues before the CDR3 terminus, with the missing tail filled in from the germline J gene. The J gene is TRBJ2-7, the V gene TRBV5-5; D gene unclear. CDR1 and CDR2 (germline): SGHKS, YYEKEE (reference sequence). The germline V and J ends were trimmed by 0 bases and 0 bases, with 10 bases remaining between them. CDR3 size: 15 residues. The CDR3 here is CASSLGHCSSYEQYF. The part of the CDR3 DNA that was read is TGTGCCAGCAGCTTGGGGCATTGCAGCTCCTACGAG.

As to this clone: The read is 3 residues too short to cover the CDR3 end, so that end is filled in from the germline J gene. The rearrangement joins TRBV18 to TRBJ2-5, with 7 bases lining up with TRBD1. The CDR3 consists of 15 residues. The junction had 9 bases not matched to a gene; V was cut back by 6 bases and J by 2 bases. Germline assignment: CDR1 KGHSH and CDR2 LQKENI. Incomplete CDR3 DNA: TGTGCCAGCTCCGCACAACAGGGGCCGCAAGAGACC. Amino acids: CASSAQQGPQET. The full CDR3 protein reads CASSAQQGPQETQYF. The complete variable domain, with remaining parts taken from reference TRBV18 and TRBJ2-5, reads NAGVMQNPRHLVRRRGQEARLRCSPMKGHSHVYWYRQLPEEGLKFMVYLQKENIIDESGMPKERFSAEFPKEGPSILRIQQVVRGDSAAYFCASSAQQGPQETQYFGPGTRLLVL.

This clone was detected ten times or more. The read ends 3 residues early relative to the CDR3; the germline J gene fills the gap. The V and J genes are TRBV2 and TRBJ2-2; TRBD2 matches 7 bases. Per the germline V gene, CDR1 is SNHLY and CDR2 is FYNNEI. J gave up 0 bases and V 3 bases, and 1 base lay outside the gene matches. The CDR3 has 15 residues. The chain's CDR3 is CASSEGGSNTGELFF. The CDR3 DNA, read in part, is TGTGCCAGCAGTGAGGGGGGGTCGAACACCGGGGAG. The full variable domain, in which reference TRBV2 and TRBJ2-2 provide the parts outside the CDR3, is EPEVTQTPSHQVTQMGQEVILRCVPISNHLYFYWYRQILGQKVEFLVSFYNNEISEKSEIFDDQFSVERPDGSNFTLKIRSTKLEDSAMYFCASSEGGSNTGELFFGEGSRLTVL.

Concerning this clone: The read ends 3 residues before the CDR3 terminus; that terminus is restored from the germline J gene. The chain links TRBV2 to TRBJ1-2; the match to TRBD1 covers 7 bases. Germline V gene lookup returns CDR1 SNHLY and CDR2 FYNNEI. Losses at the gene ends were 6 bases for V and 3 bases for J; bases not matched to a gene: 16. The CDR3 loop spans 17 amino acids. The part of the CDR3 DNA that was read is TGTGCCAGCAGCCACATCCTCGTTACAGGGGACGACTATGGC. Encoded protein: CASSHILVTGDDYG. The CDR3 as a whole reads CASSHILVTGDDYGYTF.

A word on this clone: The CDR3 goes on 3 residues after the read ends, and that part is filled in from the germline J gene. This rearrangement joins TRBV19 to TRBJ2-1, with D tentatively TRBD2 (6 bases). The CDR3 length is 15 residues. The V gene's germline CDR1 is LNHDA and CDR2 SQIVND (reference sequence). Trimming took off 4 bases at V and 9 bases at J, with 19 bases between the two ends. This CDR3 is CASSRSRDSRAEQFF. The sequenced CDR3 bases are TGTGCCAGTAGTAGGTCCCGGGACTCGAGGGCTGAG.

This clone was counted a few times. The sequence runs out 3 residues before the end of the CDR3; the remainder is reconstructed from the germline J gene. The V gene is TRBV7-2, the J gene TRBJ1-1; D might be TRBD1 (5 bases). The V end was cut by 1 base, the J end by 4 bases, with 13 bases between. The CDR3 is made up of 15 amino acids. Germline lookup yields CDR1 SGHTA and CDR2 FQGNSA. CDR3 loop: CASSLGSRVGTEAFF. The sequenced part of the CDR3 DNA is TGTGCCAGCAGCTTAGGAAGCAGGGTCGGCACTGAA.

In this sample, this clone turned up many times. The read is 3 residues too short to cover the CDR3 end, so that end is filled in from the germline J gene. This chain connects TRBV20-1 to TRBJ2-3; perhaps TRBD1 as D (5 bases). The CDR3 sequence is 12 residues long. V was clipped by 5 bases and J by 4 bases, with 10 bases between them. Germline-derived CDR1 and CDR2 are DFQATT and SNEGSKA (reference sequence). CDR3 region: CSAGAESDTQYF. The CDR3 bases that were read are TGCAGTGCTGGGGCCGAGTCAGATACG.

The sample holds a few counts of this clone. The CDR3 is cut off 3 residues early in the read; its end comes from the germline J gene. The chain uses TRBV30 and TRBJ2-2; TRBD1 is a possible D gene (7 bases). The CDR3 is made up of 12 amino acids. Germline V gene sequence: CDR1 GTSNPN, CDR2 SVGIG (reference sequence). V was trimmed by 7 bases and J by 4 bases, leaving 10 bases between them. CDR3 bases read: TGTGCCTTTCAGGGGGGCACCGGGGAG. This encodes CAFQGGTGE. The whole CDR3 protein is CAFQGGTGELFF. Filled out from reference TRBV30 and TRBJ2-2, the complete variable domain reads SQTIHQWPATLVQPVGSPLSLECTVEGTSNPNLYWYRQAAGRGLQLLFYSVGIGQISSEVPQNLSASRPQDRQFILSSKKLLLSDSGFYLCAFQGGTGELFFGEGSRLTVL.

This clone was observed at least ten times. The CDR3 goes on 3 residues after the read ends, and that part is filled in from the germline J gene. The rearrangement uses TRBV19 and TRBJ1-1; 7 bases are a match to TRBD1. Germline values: CDR1 LNHDA, CDR2 SQIVND (reference sequence). The CDR3 is 15 residues long. Trimming removed 7 bases from V and 0 bases from J; junction bases left unmatched: 8. The part of the CDR3 DNA that was read is TGTGCCAGTAACCAGGGGGTTATCATGAACACTGAA. As protein: CASNQGVIMNTE. The full CDR3 sequence reads CASNQGVIMNTEAFF.

This clone was detected many times. The CDR3 extends 3 residues past the end of the read, so its final part is completed from the germline J gene. The V and J genes are TRBV2 and TRBJ1-5; D remains unclear. The CDR3 length is 14 residues. Germline V gene data show CDR1 as SNHLY and CDR2 as FYNNEI. Trimming cost V 2 bases and J 6 bases, with 11 bases left between them. The sequenced CDR3 bases are TGTGCCAGCAGTGAACCTTCATCGGGTCAGCCC. Amino acid sequence: CASSEPSSGQP. The CDR3 as a whole reads CASSEPSSGQPQHF.

On this clone itself: Read sequence stops 3 residues before the CDR3 end, and the germline J gene provides the missing end. The V gene is TRBV19, the J gene TRBJ1-5, with 7 bases that match TRBD1. CDR1 is LNHDA, CDR2 SQIVND, per germline (reference sequence). CDR3 size: 17 residues. V lost 9 bases to trimming and J lost 0 bases; unmatched junction nucleotides: 14. CDR3 DNA, as far as it was read: TGTGCCAGCCACGTTGGGGGACAGTCTTATAGCAATCAGCCC. Amino acids: CASHVGGQSYSNQP. The complete CDR3 reads CASHVGGQSYSNQPQHF.

With respect to this clone: Coverage ceases 3 residues before the CDR3 finishes, and the germline J gene fills in the end. Other DNA sequences in this specimen translate into the identical CDR3. This rearrangement joins TRBV7-2 to TRBJ2-3, with TRBD2 matching 11 bases. The CDR3 extends over 15 amino acids. The J segment lost 6 bases and the V segment lost 5 bases, leaving 7 bases of the junction unmatched. The germline V gene encodes CDR1 SGHTA and CDR2 FQGNSA. Incomplete CDR3 DNA: TGTGCCAGCAGCCCACGAACTAGCGGGGGTGATACG. It encodes CASSPRTSGGDT. The whole CDR3 protein reads CASSPRTSGGDTQYF.

This clone was seen many times. CDR3 sequence: CATSSGGGETQYF. The sequenced part of the CDR3 DNA is TGCGCCACCTCTAGCGGGGGCGGGGAGACC. This sequence joins TRBV4-1 and TRBJ2-5; TRBD2 agrees at 10 bases. From the germline J gene comes the end of the CDR3, since the read stops 3 residues before it. Losses at the gene ends were 10 bases for V and 5 bases for J; bases not matched to a gene: 7. The CDR3 sequence is 13 residues long. The germline V gene has CDR1 MGHRA and CDR2 YSYEKL.

In the case of this clone: The read finishes 3 residues shy of the CDR3 end, and the germline J gene is used to complete it. The chain joins TRBV19 to TRBJ2-2; no clear D. Trimming stripped 5 bases from V and 5 bases from J, with 9 bases between. This CDR3 is 13 amino acids long. The germline V gene has CDR1 LNHDA and CDR2 SQIVND (reference sequence). Incomplete CDR3 DNA: TGTGCCAGTAGTCCAGGAGAAACCGGGGAG. Its translation: CASSPGETGE. The full CDR3 is CASSPGETGELFF.

This clone was seen at least ten times. The read finishes 3 residues shy of the CDR3 end, and the germline J gene is used to complete it. The chain carries TRBV29-1 and TRBJ2-2; perhaps TRBD1 as D (5 bases). Germline loops: CDR1 SQVTM, CDR2 ANQGSEA. The germline V and J ends were trimmed by 5 bases and 4 bases, with 11 bases remaining between them. This CDR3 is 13 amino acids long. The CDR3 reads CSVTGRGTGELFF. Incomplete CDR3 DNA: TGCAGCGTTACCGGTAGGGGCACCGGGGAG.

This clone has ten or more counts. Incomplete CDR3 DNA: TGCAGTGCTAGGCGACAGGAAACCTACGAG. Translating gives CSARRQETYE. The entire CDR3 protein reads CSARRQETYEQYF. The rearrangement uses TRBV20-1 and TRBJ2-7, with a possible D match to TRBD1 (6 bases). With the read ending 3 residues before the CDR3 end, the germline J gene is used to fill in that end. The germline V and J ends were trimmed by 3 bases and 2 bases, with 11 bases remaining between them. Germline V CDR1 and CDR2: DFQATT, SNEGSKA (reference sequence). There are 13 residues in the CDR3.